The subject of this entry is one T cell receptor beta chain. These data come from a study of T cell responses to AZD1222 COVID-19 vaccine. Some clones are missing from TCRdb's copy, which holds only in-frame ones; the method was immunoSEQ multiplex PCR. The sample lists more than 95,000 clones, approximately 90% occurring once. CDR3 length equals 17 residues. Losses at the gene ends were 6 bases for V and 2 bases for J; bases not matched to a gene: 14. The germline gives CDR1 MDHEN, CDR2 SYDVKM. Material: peripheral blood, obtained 28 days after the second AZD1222 dose. V usage is TRBV28 and J usage is TRBJ1-2, with 8 bases fitting TRBD1. The clonotype was recovered from an adult who received the AZD1222 COVID-19 vaccine. CDR3 sequence (DNA): TGTGCCAGCAGACCCGGGACAGGATACGACCCGAACTATGGCTACACCTTC. Translation: CASRPGTGYDPNYGYTF.